This T cell receptor beta chain derives from a study of OX40 agonist ivuxolimab in advanced cancers. TCRdb's copy holds only in-frame clones and misses some; the assay was immunoSEQ multiplex PCR. Of some 85,000 clones in the sample, around 90% are singletons; the top ten hold 1.6%. Germline CDR1 is SGHAT and CDR2 is FQNNGV. After removal of 5 bases from V and 5 bases from J, the junction contained 10 bases not matched to a gene. The CDR3 extends over 16 amino acids. The clonotype was recovered from an adult with an advanced solid tumor such as melanoma, head and neck, liver or kidney cancer. The chain is built from TRBV11-2 and TRBJ2-7; 12 nucleotides line up with TRBD1. The sample in question was CD4+ or CD8+ T cells sorted from blood, obtained in a trial of the OX40 agonist ivuxolimab. CDR3 region: CASSPLRGQGAHEQYF. The CDR3 DNA reads as TGTGCCAGCAGCCCCCTAAGGGGACAGGGGGCCCACGAGCAGTACTTC.